This record concerns one TCR gamma chain sequence. As yet, its antigen is unknown. Germline V gives CDR1 VTNTFY, CDR2 YDVSTARD (reference sequence). V lost 0 bases, J lost 3 bases, and 14 bases stayed unmatched. This CDR3 region has 17 residues. This entry is derived from a study of Vδ1+ human thymocytes. Whole-study findings and limits: Thymic TRG and TRD repertoires appeared highly polyclonal, with Gaussian CDR3 length distributions.

Extracted RNA was reverse transcribed into cDNA. Multiplex PCR used pooled V-gene forward primers and a constant-region reverse primer to amplify CDR3s. TCRdb fed the multiplex PCR reads to CATT. The data show tens of thousands of gamma-chain clones, with over 20% seen just once and roughly 2% held by the top ten. The sequencing sample was made of Vdelta1+ gamma-delta thymocytes from the thymus. Subset in this sample: FACS-sorted CD3+ TCRalphabeta- TCRVdelta1+ TCRVdelta2- thymocytes. The rearrangement uses TRGV3 and TRGJ1 or TRGJ2. This TCR was recovered from a girl in the first two years of life who had congenital heart surgery. Written as DNA, the CDR3 is TGTGCCACCTGGGACAGGCGACCTTCAGTAAGTTATTATAAGAAACTCTTT. Protein product: CATWDRRPSVSYYKKLF.